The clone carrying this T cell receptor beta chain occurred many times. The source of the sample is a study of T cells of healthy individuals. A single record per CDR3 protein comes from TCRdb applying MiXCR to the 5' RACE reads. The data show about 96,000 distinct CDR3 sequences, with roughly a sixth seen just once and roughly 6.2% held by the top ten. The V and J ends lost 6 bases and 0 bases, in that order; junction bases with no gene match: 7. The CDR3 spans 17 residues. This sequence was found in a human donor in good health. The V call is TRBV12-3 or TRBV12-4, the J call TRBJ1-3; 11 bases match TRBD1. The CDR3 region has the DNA TGTGCCAGCAGCATCCGGACAGGGGGCTCCTCTGGAAACACCATATATTTT. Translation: CASSIRTGGSSGNTIYF.